What follows is one T cell receptor beta chain and its context. PCR primers comprised 60 Vbeta and 13 Jbeta primers. Clones were sequenced by immunoSEQ multiplex PCR, and TCRdb holds only the in-frame ones, with some missing. The table records 200,000 or so clones, 70% to 90% of them present only once. This sample was included in a study of cytomegalovirus exposure and HLA in healthy donors. The origin of this receptor is a woman under 30 in good health and CMV-seropositive. Sequences were obtained from PBMCs.

CDR3 sequence reads: CASSQIVPMGQGREPQHF. The CDR3 region has the DNA TGCGCCAGCAGTCAAATTGTCCCAATGGGACAGGGTCGTGAGCCCCAGCATTTT. The chain combines TRBV23-1 with TRBJ1-5; 9 bases match TRBD1. TRBV23-1 is noted as an ORF with a role that remains uncertain. V lost 2 bases, J lost 8 bases, and 16 bases stayed unmatched. The CDR3 totals 18 residues.